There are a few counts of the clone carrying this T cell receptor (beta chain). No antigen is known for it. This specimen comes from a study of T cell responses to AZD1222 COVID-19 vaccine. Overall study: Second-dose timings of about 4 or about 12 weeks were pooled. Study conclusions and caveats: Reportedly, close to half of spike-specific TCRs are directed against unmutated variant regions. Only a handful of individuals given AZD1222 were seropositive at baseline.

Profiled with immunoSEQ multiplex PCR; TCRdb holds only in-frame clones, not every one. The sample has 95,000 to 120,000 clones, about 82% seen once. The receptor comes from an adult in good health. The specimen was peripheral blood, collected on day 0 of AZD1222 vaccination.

CDR3 amino acids: CASRVSPRNTIYF. CDR3 nucleotides: TGTGCCAGCAGAGTCTCCCCCAGAAACACCATATATTTT. This sequence joins TRBV7-8 and TRBJ1-3; D uncertain. Germline V lookup: CDR1 SGHVS, CDR2 FQNEAQ. Trimming took off 6 bases at V and 5 bases at J, with 11 bases between the two ends. This CDR3 region has 13 residues.